Included here is one T cell receptor beta chain sequence, with context. Libraries were prepared by immunoSEQ multiplex PCR; TCRdb keeps only in-frame clonotypes and omits some of them. The table has 25,000 to 30,000 clones, 72% seen once. These data belong to a study of early stage breast cancer tumors. Germline CDR1 reads SGHNT; CDR2 reads YYREEE (reference sequence). This CDR3 has 15 amino acids. The V and J ends lost 4 bases and 2 bases respectively, with 16 bases between them. The sample taken for sequencing was blood. The receptor was isolated from a person aged 50-59 years with breast cancer. The chain carries TRBV5-4 and TRBJ2-7, with D perhaps assigned TRBD1 or TRBD2 (5 bases each). The CDR3 DNA reads TGTGCCAGCAGCGGAAGGGGCGGGTTAGCCTACGAGCAGTACTTC. Its protein is CASSGRGGLAYEQYF. Combining the CDR3 with reference TRBV5-4 and TRBJ2-7 gives the whole variable domain ETGVTQSPTHLIKTRGQQVTLRCSSQSGHNTVSWYQQALGQGPQFIFQYYREEENGRGNFPPRFSGLQFPNYSSELNVNALELDDSALYLCASSGRGGLAYEQYFGPGTRLTVT.